These T cell receptor beta chains were read from a single sample in a study of beta chain features in type 1 diabetes. Method: immunoSEQ multiplex PCR; TCRdb's copy keeps in-frame clones and lacks some. There are fewer than 900,000 clones in the sample; about 17% occur only once, and 0.02% to 0.03% lies in the top ten. The specimen sequenced was naive CD4+ T cells from blood. The receptor set was obtained from a woman in her late teens or twenties in good health. Both conserved end residues are part of each CDR3. A D gene is named only where the DNA matches it firmly. Some rows mark clone size as missing; the rest say once, few, many or name a class of expanded clone.

clone_size: .
v_call: TRBV10-3
cdr3_length: 14
d_call: .
j_call: TRBJ2-7
cdr3_aa: CAISEVGQSYEQYF
cdr3_nt: TGTGCCATCAGTGAAGTCGGACAATCCTACGAGCAGTACTTC

clone_size: many
v_call: TRBV16
cdr3_length: 13
d_call: .
j_call: TRBJ1-5
cdr3_aa: CASGTFEGQPQHF
cdr3_nt: TGTGCCAGCGGGACCTTCGAAGGTCAGCCCCAGCATTTT

clone_size: .
v_call: TRBV2
cdr3_length: 12
d_call: .
j_call: TRBJ2-5
cdr3_aa: CASRENGETQYF
cdr3_nt: TGTGCCAGCAGGGAGAATGGAGAGACCCAGTACTTC

clone_size: few
v_call: TRBV9
cdr3_length: 16
d_call: TRBD2
j_call: TRBJ2-3
cdr3_aa: CASSVGTSESTDTQYF
cdr3_nt: TGTGCCAGCAGCGTAGGGACTAGCGAGAGCACAGATACGCAGTATTTT

clone_size: .
v_call: TRBV7-2
cdr3_length: 13
d_call: .
j_call: TRBJ2-7
cdr3_aa: CASSLDRYYEQYF
cdr3_nt: TGTGCCAGCAGCTTGGACAGATACTACGAGCAGTACTTC

clone_size: few
v_call: TRBV5-4
cdr3_length: 14
d_call: .
j_call: TRBJ1-2
cdr3_aa: CASSLAEDGYGYTF
cdr3_nt: TGTGCCAGCAGCTTAGCGGAGGACGGCTATGGCTACACCTTC

clone_size: .
v_call: TRBV5-1
cdr3_length: 14
d_call: .
j_call: TRBJ2-3
cdr3_aa: CASSPLSRTDTQYF
cdr3_nt: TGTGCCAGCAGCCCCCTTAGCAGGACAGATACGCAGTATTTT

clone_size: few
v_call: TRBV2
cdr3_length: 19
d_call: TRBD2
j_call: TRBJ2-6
cdr3_aa: CASSSPQLAGGTGANVLTF
cdr3_nt: TGTGCCAGCAGTTCCCCCCAACTAGCGGGAGGAACTGGGGCCAACGTCCTGACTTTC

clone_size: few
v_call: TRBV7-8
cdr3_length: 14
d_call: .
j_call: TRBJ1-1
cdr3_aa: CASSLARSGTEAFF
cdr3_nt: TGTGCCAGCAGCTTAGCGCGTAGTGGGACTGAAGCTTTCTTT

clone_size: .
v_call: TRBV5-6
cdr3_length: 15
d_call: .
j_call: TRBJ2-7
cdr3_aa: CASSFFGALSYEQYF
cdr3_nt: TGTGCCAGCAGCTTCTTCGGTGCGTTAAGCTACGAGCAGTACTTC

clone_size: .
v_call: TRBV15
cdr3_length: 19
d_call: TRBD2
j_call: TRBJ2-1
cdr3_aa: CATSRDNPGLAGGPNEQFF
cdr3_nt: TGTGCCACCAGCAGAGACAATCCGGGACTAGCGGGGGGCCCCAATGAGCAGTTCTTC

clone_size: .
v_call: TRBV9
cdr3_length: 15
d_call: TRBD1
j_call: TRBJ2-3
cdr3_aa: CASSMMTGNTDTQYF
cdr3_nt: TGTGCCAGCAGCATGATGACAGGGAACACAGATACGCAGTATTTT

clone_size: few
v_call: TRBV18
cdr3_length: 15
d_call: .
j_call: TRBJ2-5
cdr3_aa: CASSLDRDWGRTQYF
cdr3_nt: TGTGCCAGCTCACTTGACCGGGACTGGGGCCGTACCCAGTACTTC

clone_size: .
v_call: TRBV5-6
cdr3_length: 14
d_call: .
j_call: TRBJ2-2
cdr3_aa: CASSLDRSTGELFF
cdr3_nt: TGTGCCAGCAGCTTGGACCGATCCACCGGGGAGCTGTTTTTT

clone_size: .
v_call: TRBV2
cdr3_length: 16
d_call: TRBD1
j_call: TRBJ2-6
cdr3_aa: CASNEQGRSGANVLTF
cdr3_nt: TGTGCCAGCAATGAACAGGGGCGCTCTGGGGCCAACGTCCTGACTTTC

clone_size: .
v_call: TRBV27
cdr3_length: 15
d_call: TRBD2
j_call: TRBJ2-1
cdr3_aa: CASSEGLAGVNEQFF
cdr3_nt: TGTGCCAGCAGTGAGGGACTAGCGGGAGTCAATGAGCAGTTCTTC

clone_size: .
v_call: TRBV28
cdr3_length: 14
d_call: TRBD1
j_call: TRBJ1-2
cdr3_aa: CASSRSAGGVGYTF
cdr3_nt: TGTGCCAGCAGTCGATCCGCAGGGGGCGTCGGCTACACCTTC

clone_size: .
v_call: TRBV19
cdr3_length: 14
d_call: .
j_call: TRBJ2-5
cdr3_aa: CASSTLEGIETQYF
cdr3_nt: TGTGCCAGTAGTACCCTTGAGGGCATCGAGACCCAGTACTTC